This is a list of T cell receptor beta chains from one sample in a study of blood T cells in healthy people across ages. TCRdb called the 5' RACE reads again in MiXCR, with one record for every CDR3 protein. The sample has more than 750,000 distinct CDR3 sequences; 29% are singletons. This sample was shared with a second study, whose subject was T cells of mothers and their children.

The sample comprised blood. All receptors come from a woman between 40 and 50 years old in good health. Each CDR3 is given with its conserved first and last residue. Each record gives: V gene, D gene, J gene, clone size, CDR3 protein, CDR3 DNA. A D gene is named only where the DNA matches it firmly. Clone size appears in some rows only: once, few, many, or a class for an expanded clone.

TRBV7-9	TRBD2	TRBJ2-5	-	CASSWGGPETQYF	TGTGCCAGCAGCTGGGGGGGTCCAGAGACCCAGTACTTC
TRBV12-3/TRBV12-4	-	TRBJ1-1	-	CASTMGAGMNTEAFF	TGTGCCAGCACTATGGGGGCAGGGATGAACACTGAAGCTTTCTTT
TRBV13	-	TRBJ2-6	many	CASSLVGGANVLTF	TGTGCCAGCAGCTTAGTGGGCGGGGCCAACGTCCTGACTTTC
TRBV4-1	TRBD1	TRBJ2-5	many	CASSQGTGGLETQYF	TGCGCCAGCAGCCAAGGGACAGGGGGCTTGGAGACCCAGTACTTC
TRBV24-1	TRBD1	TRBJ2-1	few	CTTSDWDRRSSYNEQFF	TGTACCACCAGTGATTGGGACAGGAGATCCTCCTACAATGAGCAGTTCTTC
TRBV21-1	-	TRBJ1-4	-	CASSNKGTPNEKLFF	TGTGCCAGCAGCAATAAAGGGACCCCAAATGAAAAACTGTTTTTT
TRBV6-4	TRBD1	TRBJ2-5	-	CARGIRRGRWETQYF	TGTGCCAGGGGGATTCGCAGGGGGCGCTGGGAGACCCAGTACTTC
TRBV10-3	-	TRBJ1-2	many	CATGGGSNYGYTF	TGTGCCACCGGCGGGGGGTCGAACTATGGCTACACCTTC
TRBV20-1	-	TRBJ1-5	few	CSASNPAKSSFSNQPQHF	TGCAGTGCCTCTAACCCGGCAAAGTCCTCTTTTAGCAATCAGCCCCAGCATTTT
TRBV7-2	-	TRBJ1-2	many	CASSFRGRPYGYTF	TGTGCCAGCAGCTTTCGTGGCAGGCCCTATGGCTACACCTTC
TRBV7-2	-	TRBJ2-3	many	CASSFSMGLLTDTQYF	TGTGCCAGCAGCTTTAGTATGGGACTCCTCACAGATACGCAGTATTTT
TRBV4-1	-	TRBJ2-1	few	CASSLLVRTYNEQFF	TGCGCCAGCAGCCTACTAGTGCGGACTTACAATGAGCAGTTCTTC
TRBV7-9	-	TRBJ2-3	few	CASSFYVGGTDTQYF	TGTGCCAGCAGCTTCTACGTGGGGGGCACAGATACGCAGTATTTT
TRBV2	-	TRBJ2-1	-	CASREPGLGVAYEQFF	TGTGCCAGCAGGGAGCCCGGTTTGGGGGTCGCCTACGAGCAGTTCTTC
TRBV20-1	-	TRBJ2-5	-	CSATRSGGGETQYF	TGCAGTGCTACGAGGTCGGGGGGCGGGGAGACCCAGTACTTC
TRBV30	-	TRBJ1-4	few	CAWSWGQGNEKLFF	TGTGCCTGGAGTTGGGGGCAAGGGAATGAAAAACTGTTTTTT
TRBV11-2	-	TRBJ2-1	-	CASSLLLVGTGEQFF	TGTGCCAGCAGCTTACTATTGGTCGGCACGGGTGAGCAGTTCTTC
TRBV12-3/TRBV12-4	-	TRBJ2-6	-	CAGSSRGRSSGANVLTF	TGTGCCGGCAGTTCGCGTGGCCGGAGCTCTGGGGCCAACGTCCTGACTTTC
TRBV28	-	TRBJ1-4	-	CASRPPGRSNEKLFF	TGTGCCAGCAGACCGCCGGGACGTTCAAATGAAAAACTGTTTTTT
TRBV19	TRBD1	TRBJ2-1	few	CASSTGGHYEQFF	TGTGCCAGTAGCACAGGGGGGCATTATGAGCAGTTCTTC
TRBV7-2	TRBD1	TRBJ1-2	once	CASSLPRTGNYGYTF	TGTGCCAGCAGCCTCCCACGGACAGGCAACTATGGCTACACCTTC
TRBV12-3/TRBV12-4	-	TRBJ2-7	-	CASSSDLYGGEQYF	TGTGCCAGCAGTTCCGATCTATATGGAGGCGAGCAGTACTTC
TRBV6-2/TRBV6-3	-	TRBJ1-2	once	CASSYDGTNYGYTF	TGTGCCAGCAGTTACGACGGGACTAACTATGGCTACACCTTC
TRBV7-2	TRBD1	TRBJ2-5	-	CASSSRDRGRETQYF	TGTGCCAGCAGCTCTAGGGACAGGGGAAGGGAGACCCAGTACTTC
TRBV5-1	-	TRBJ1-2	-	CASSPDGRNYGYTF	TGCGCCAGCAGCCCGGATGGCAGAAACTATGGCTACACCTTC
TRBV9	TRBD1	TRBJ2-5	few	CASSEEDRQETQYF	TGTGCCAGCAGCGAAGAGGACAGGCAAGAGACCCAGTACTTC
TRBV6-5	-	TRBJ1-4	many	CASSWTATNEKLFF	TGTGCCAGCAGTTGGACAGCAACTAATGAAAAACTGTTTTTT
TRBV7-6	-	TRBJ2-7	many	CASSLVPRSRDSSYEQYF	TGTGCCAGCAGCTTAGTCCCTAGGTCACGGGACTCCTCCTACGAGCAGTACTTC
TRBV15	-	TRBJ1-2	few	CATSREYSANYGYTF	TGTGCCACCAGCAGAGAATATAGCGCGAACTATGGCTACACCTTC
TRBV12-3/TRBV12-4	-	TRBJ2-4	many	CASSPAGQRAKNIQYF	TGTGCCAGCAGCCCCGCGGGCCAACGGGCCAAAAACATTCAGTACTTC
TRBV6-5	-	TRBJ2-5	few	CASSYSNRESRTQYF	TGTGCCAGCAGTTATTCGAACAGGGAGTCTCGGACCCAGTACTTC
TRBV20-1	-	TRBJ2-1	-	CSARSQRFGHEQFF	TGCAGTGCTAGGTCGCAGCGGTTTGGACATGAGCAGTTCTTC
TRBV24-1	TRBD1	TRBJ1-1	few	CATSDLSGGAGAFF	TGTGCCACCAGTGATTTGTCAGGGGGCGCGGGAGCTTTCTTT
TRBV25-1	-	TRBJ2-1	many	CASSAGSDYNEQFF	TGTGCCAGCAGTGCGGGGTCCGATTACAATGAGCAGTTCTTC
TRBV15	TRBD1	TRBJ1-1	-	CATGARGWEAFF	TGTGCCACCGGCGCCAGGGGGTGGGAAGCTTTCTTT
TRBV7-2	TRBD1	TRBJ1-2	-	CASTSLAGGNYGYTF	TGTGCCAGCACCTCTTTAGCAGGGGGCAACTATGGCTACACCTTC
TRBV19	-	TRBJ2-2	-	CAGSIGAAGELFF	TGTGCCGGTAGTATAGGGGCTGCCGGGGAGCTGTTTTTT
TRBV12-3/TRBV12-4	TRBD1	TRBJ1-5	many	CASSLEQGMQPQHF	TGTGCCAGCAGTTTAGAACAGGGGATGCAGCCCCAGCATTTT
TRBV7-9	-	TRBJ2-5	many	CASSLMSGETQYF	TGTGCCAGCAGCTTAATGTCTGGGGAGACCCAGTACTTC
TRBV28	-	TRBJ2-7	many	CASSLGASREQYF	TGTGCCAGCAGTTTAGGCGCGTCCAGGGAGCAGTACTTC
TRBV7-9	-	TRBJ1-2	-	CASSSPGTPNHVSYTF	TGTGCCAGCAGCTCCCCCGGGACCCCAAACCATGTTAGCTACACCTTC
TRBV27	-	TRBJ1-5	many	CASSLQGPNQPQHF	TGTGCCAGCAGTTTACAGGGGCCCAATCAGCCCCAGCATTTT
TRBV7-9	TRBD1	TRBJ2-7	-	CASSFLTGGSDEQYF	TGTGCCAGTAGCTTCCTTACAGGGGGCTCCGACGAGCAGTACTTC
TRBV7-2	TRBD1	TRBJ2-1	-	CASSFRQGSINEQFF	TGTGCCAGCAGCTTCCGACAGGGCTCAATTAATGAGCAGTTCTTC
TRBV20-1	-	TRBJ1-2	-	CSVQRPSRTVYGYTF	TGCAGTGTTCAGCGGCCTTCCCGGACGGTCTATGGCTACACCTTC
TRBV7-9	-	TRBJ1-6	few	CASSLDSNPPLHF	TGTGCCAGCAGCTTGGATTCGAACCCACCCCTCCACTTT
TRBV7-8	-	TRBJ1-2	few	CASSLGPGRGMNYGYTF	TGTGCCAGCAGCTTAGGGCCCGGTCGGGGCATGAACTATGGCTACACCTTC
TRBV6-6	TRBD2	TRBJ2-1	few	CAGSAGGEDNEQFF	TGTGCCGGATCCGCGGGGGGGGAAGACAATGAGCAGTTCTTC
TRBV5-1	-	TRBJ1-4	-	CASSSGPSEKLFF	TGCGCCAGCAGCTCCGGGCCTTCCGAAAAACTGTTTTTT
TRBV4-1	-	TRBJ2-5	-	CASSQGSAGLETQYF	TGCGCCAGCAGCCAAGGGTCGGCCGGGCTAGAGACCCAGTACTTC
TRBV7-8	-	TRBJ1-2	few	CASSQGASGYTF	TGTGCCAGCAGCCAAGGAGCCAGCGGCTACACCTTC
TRBV12-3/TRBV12-4	TRBD1	TRBJ1-6	few	CASTGTGMNSPLHF	TGTGCCAGCACCGGGACAGGGATGAATTCACCCCTCCACTTT
TRBV5-6	TRBD1	TRBJ2-5	-	CASSLTGQGIVDYEQYF	TGTGCCAGCAGCTTGACGGGACAGGGGATCGTGGATTATGAGCAGTACTTC